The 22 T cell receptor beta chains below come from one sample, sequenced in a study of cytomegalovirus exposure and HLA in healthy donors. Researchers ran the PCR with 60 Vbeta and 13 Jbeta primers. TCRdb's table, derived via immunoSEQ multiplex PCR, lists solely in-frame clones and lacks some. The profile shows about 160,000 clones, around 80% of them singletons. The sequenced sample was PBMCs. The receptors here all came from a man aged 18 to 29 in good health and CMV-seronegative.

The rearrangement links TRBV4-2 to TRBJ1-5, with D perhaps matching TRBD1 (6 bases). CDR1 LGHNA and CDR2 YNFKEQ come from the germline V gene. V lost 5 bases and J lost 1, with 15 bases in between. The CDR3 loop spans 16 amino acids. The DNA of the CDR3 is TGTGCCAGCAGCTATACCGGGACACCGAGCAATCAGCCCCAGCATTTT. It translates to CASSYTGTPSNQPQHF.

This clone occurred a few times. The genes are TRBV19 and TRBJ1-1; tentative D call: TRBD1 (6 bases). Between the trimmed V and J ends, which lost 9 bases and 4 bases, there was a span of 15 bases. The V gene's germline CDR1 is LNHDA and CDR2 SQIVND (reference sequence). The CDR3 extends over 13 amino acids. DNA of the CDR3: TGTGCCAGCGCTTCACAGGGATCCACTGAAGCTTTCTTT. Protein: CASASQGSTEAFF.

CDR3 nucleotide sequence: TGTGCCAGCAGCATTGGGACTTTGAACACCGGGGAGCTGTTTTTT. This sequence encodes CASSIGTLNTGELFF. V and J are TRBV5-6 and TRBJ2-2, with D perhaps matching TRBD2 (6 bases). In germline, CDR1 is SGHDT, CDR2 YYEEEE. V was clipped by 4 bases and J by 1 base, with 11 bases between them. CDR3 length: 15 residues. Drawing the rest from reference TRBV5-6 and TRBJ2-2, the complete variable domain is DAGVTQSPTHLIKTRGQQVTLRCSPKSGHDTVSWYQQALGQGPQFIFQYYEEEERQRGNFPDRFSGHQFPNYSSELNVNALLLGDSALYLCASSIGTLNTGELFFGEGSRLTVL.

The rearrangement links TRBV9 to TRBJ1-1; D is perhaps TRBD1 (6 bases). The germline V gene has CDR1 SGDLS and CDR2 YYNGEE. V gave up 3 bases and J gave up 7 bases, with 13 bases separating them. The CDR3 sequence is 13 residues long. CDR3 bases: TGTGCCAGCAGCGGCAGGGGTTTCATTGAAGCTTTCTTT. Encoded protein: CASSGRGFIEAFF.

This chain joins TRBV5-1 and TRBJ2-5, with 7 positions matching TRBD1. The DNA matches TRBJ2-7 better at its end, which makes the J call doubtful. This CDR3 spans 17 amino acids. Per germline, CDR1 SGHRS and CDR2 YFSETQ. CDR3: CASSPTLGGHLSYEQYF. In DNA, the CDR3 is TGCGCCAGCAGTCCGACCCTAGGGGGCCACCTCTCCTACGAGCAGTACTTC.

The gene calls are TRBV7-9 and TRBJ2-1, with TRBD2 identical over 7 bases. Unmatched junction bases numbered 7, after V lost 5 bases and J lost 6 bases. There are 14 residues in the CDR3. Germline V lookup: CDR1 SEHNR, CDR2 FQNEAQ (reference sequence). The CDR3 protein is CASSIIPSGNEQFF. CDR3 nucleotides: TGTGCCAGCAGCATAATTCCTAGCGGCAATGAGCAGTTCTTC.

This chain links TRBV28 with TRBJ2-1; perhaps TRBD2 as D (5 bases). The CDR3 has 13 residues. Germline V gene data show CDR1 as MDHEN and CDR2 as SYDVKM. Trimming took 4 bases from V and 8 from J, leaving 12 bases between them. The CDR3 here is CASSSGLRDEQFF. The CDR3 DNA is TGTGCCAGCAGTTCTGGACTGAGGGATGAGCAGTTCTTC.

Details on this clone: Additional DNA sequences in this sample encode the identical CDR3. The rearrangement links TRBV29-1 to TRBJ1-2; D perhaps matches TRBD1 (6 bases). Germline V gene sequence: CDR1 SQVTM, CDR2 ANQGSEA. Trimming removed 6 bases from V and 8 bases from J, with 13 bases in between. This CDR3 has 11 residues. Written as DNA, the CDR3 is TGCAGCGTCCTTCCGGGGGGCGGCTACACCTTC. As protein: CSVLPGGGYTF.

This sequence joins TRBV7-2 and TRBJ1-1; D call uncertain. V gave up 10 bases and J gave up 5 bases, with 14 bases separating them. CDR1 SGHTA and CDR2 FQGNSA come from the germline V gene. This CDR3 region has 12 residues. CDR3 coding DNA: TGTGCCAACCGATTTCCGGGGACTGAAGCTTTCTTT. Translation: CANRFPGTEAFF.

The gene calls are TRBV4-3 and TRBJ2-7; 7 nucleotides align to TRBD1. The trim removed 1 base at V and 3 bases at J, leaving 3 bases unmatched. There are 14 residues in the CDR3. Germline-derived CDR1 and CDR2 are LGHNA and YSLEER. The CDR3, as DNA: TGCGCCAGCAGCCAAGGATCAGGGGGCTACGAGCAGTACTTC. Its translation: CASSQGSGGYEQYF.

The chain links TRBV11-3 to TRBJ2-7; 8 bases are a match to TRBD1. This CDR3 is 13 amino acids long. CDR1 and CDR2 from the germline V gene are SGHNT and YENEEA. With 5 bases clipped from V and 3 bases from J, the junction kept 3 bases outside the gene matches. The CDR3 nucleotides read TGTGCCAGCAGCGCCGACAGGGGCTACGAGCAGTACTTC. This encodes CASSADRGYEQYF.

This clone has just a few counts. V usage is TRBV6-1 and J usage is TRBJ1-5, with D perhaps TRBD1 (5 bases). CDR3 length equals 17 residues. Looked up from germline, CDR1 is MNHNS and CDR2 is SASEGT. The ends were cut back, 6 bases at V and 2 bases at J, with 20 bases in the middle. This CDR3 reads CASSERGPRGGNQPQHF. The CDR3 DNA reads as TGTGCCAGCAGCGAAAGGGGCCCCCGAGGCGGCAATCAGCCCCAGCATTTT.

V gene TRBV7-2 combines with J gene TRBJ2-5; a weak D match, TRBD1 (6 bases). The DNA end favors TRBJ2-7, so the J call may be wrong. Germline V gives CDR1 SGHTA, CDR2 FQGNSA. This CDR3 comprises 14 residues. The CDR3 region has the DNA TGTGCCAGCCTCTTAGGCCCACAGGGCGACGAGCAGTACTTC. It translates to CASLLGPQGDEQYF.

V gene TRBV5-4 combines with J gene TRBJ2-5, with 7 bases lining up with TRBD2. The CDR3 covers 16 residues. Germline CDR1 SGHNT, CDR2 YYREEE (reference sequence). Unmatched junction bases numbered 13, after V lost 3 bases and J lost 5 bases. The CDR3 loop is CASSSARGRASETQYF. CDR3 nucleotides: TGTGCCAGCAGCTCAGCACGAGGGAGGGCCTCGGAGACCCAGTACTTC.

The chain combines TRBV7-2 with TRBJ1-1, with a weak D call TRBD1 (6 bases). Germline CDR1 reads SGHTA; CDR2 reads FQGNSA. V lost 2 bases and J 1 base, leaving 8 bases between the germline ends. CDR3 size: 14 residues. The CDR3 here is CASSLRGTNTEAFF. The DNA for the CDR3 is TGTGCCAGCAGCTTAAGGGGGACGAACACTGAAGCTTTCTTT.

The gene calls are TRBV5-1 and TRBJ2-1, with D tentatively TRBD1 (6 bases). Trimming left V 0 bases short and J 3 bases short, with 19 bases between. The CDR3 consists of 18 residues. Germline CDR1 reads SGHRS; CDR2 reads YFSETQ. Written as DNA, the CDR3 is TGCGCCAGCAGCTTGGGGGGGAAAATACAGGGAAGCTACAATGAGCAGTTCTTC. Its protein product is CASSLGGKIQGSYNEQFF.

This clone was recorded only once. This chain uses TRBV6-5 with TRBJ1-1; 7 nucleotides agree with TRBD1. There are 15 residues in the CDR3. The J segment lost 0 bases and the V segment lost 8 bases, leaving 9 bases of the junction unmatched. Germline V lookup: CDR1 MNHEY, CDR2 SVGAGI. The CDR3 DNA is TGTGCCAGCGCCGGGACAGACAACATGAACACTGAAGCTTTCTTT. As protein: CASAGTDNMNTEAFF.

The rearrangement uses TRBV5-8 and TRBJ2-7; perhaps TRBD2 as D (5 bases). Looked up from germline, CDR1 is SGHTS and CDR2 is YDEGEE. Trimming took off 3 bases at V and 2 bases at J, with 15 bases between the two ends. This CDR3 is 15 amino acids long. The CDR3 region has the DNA TGTGCCAGCAGCTATTCCGGGGTCCTAACCTACGAGCAGTACTTC. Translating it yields CASSYSGVLTYEQYF.

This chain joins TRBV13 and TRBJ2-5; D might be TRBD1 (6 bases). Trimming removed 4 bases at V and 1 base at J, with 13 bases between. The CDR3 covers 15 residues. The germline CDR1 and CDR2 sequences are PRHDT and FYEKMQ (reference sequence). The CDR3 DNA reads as TGTGCCAGCAGCTCGATCGGACAGTTCCAAGAGACCCAGTACTTC. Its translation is CASSSIGQFQETQYF. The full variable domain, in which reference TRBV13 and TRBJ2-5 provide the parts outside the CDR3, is AAGVIQSPRHLIKEKRETATLKCYPIPRHDTVYWYQQGPGQDPQFLISFYEKMQSDKGSIPDRFSAQQFSDYHSELNMSSLELGDSALYFCASSSIGQFQETQYFGPGTRLLVL.

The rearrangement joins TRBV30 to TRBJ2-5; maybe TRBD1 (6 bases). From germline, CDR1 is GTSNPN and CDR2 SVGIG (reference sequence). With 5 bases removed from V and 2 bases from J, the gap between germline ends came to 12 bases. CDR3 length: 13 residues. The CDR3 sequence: CAWGRGKQETQYF. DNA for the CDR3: TGTGCCTGGGGCAGGGGAAAACAAGAGACCCAGTACTTC.

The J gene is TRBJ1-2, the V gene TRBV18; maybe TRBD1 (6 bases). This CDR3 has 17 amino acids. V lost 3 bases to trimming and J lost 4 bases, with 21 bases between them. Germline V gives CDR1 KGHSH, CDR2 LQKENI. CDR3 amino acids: CASSPRGPGASGYGYTF. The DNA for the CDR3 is TGTGCCAGCTCACCTCGAGGGCCAGGGGCATCAGGCTATGGCTACACCTTC.

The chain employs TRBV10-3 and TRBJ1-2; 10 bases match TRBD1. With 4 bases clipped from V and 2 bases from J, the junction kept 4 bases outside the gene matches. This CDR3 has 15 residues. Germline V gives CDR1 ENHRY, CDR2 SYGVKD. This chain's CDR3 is CAISVGGQGNYGYTF. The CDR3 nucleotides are TGTGCCATCAGTGTAGGGGGACAGGGGAACTATGGCTACACCTTC.